A single sample is the source of the 17 T cell receptor beta chains below, sequenced in a study of blood T cell repertoires in COVID-19. Generated by immunoSEQ multiplex PCR, the TCRdb table keeps only in-frame clones and is missing some. The table includes 100,000 or so clones, about 90% detected once. The sequencing input was peripheral blood. The receptors originated from a man aged 50-60 years with acute or convalescent COVID-19.

V usage is TRBV5-1 and J usage is TRBJ1-2, with TRBD1 as a possible D gene (5 bases). The CDR3 contains 13 residues. Trimming pared 4 bases from V and 6 bases from J, leaving 13 bases between. The germline V gene has CDR1 SGHRS and CDR2 YFSETQ. The CDR3 coding sequence is TGCGCCAGCAGCATCACAGGTGAAGATGGCTACACCTTC. Protein sequence: CASSITGEDGYTF.

The sample holds one count of this clone. This CDR3 is CASSVGATGSSGANVLTF. The CDR3 DNA sequence: TGTGCCAGCAGCGTTGGGGCTACAGGGTCGTCTGGGGCCAACGTCCTGACTTTC. The gene calls are TRBV11-3 and TRBJ2-6; D possibly corresponds to TRBD1 (6 bases). Trimming removed 5 bases at V and 1 base at J, with 18 bases between. Germline assignment: CDR1 SGHNT and CDR2 YENEEA. There are 18 residues in the CDR3.

The genes are TRBV28 and TRBJ2-3; 7 bases line up with TRBD1. After removal of 7 bases from V and 0 bases from J, the junction contained 10 bases not matched to a gene. CDR1 is MDHEN, CDR2 SYDVKM, per germline. The CDR3 contains 16 residues. Written as DNA, the CDR3 is TGTGCCAGCACCCCCGGACAGGTCGGAAGCACAGATACGCAGTATTTT. It codes for CASTPGQVGSTDTQYF.

V gene TRBV6-6 combines with J gene TRBJ1-6; 7 nucleotides line up with TRBD1. Germline CDR1 and CDR2: MNHNY and SVGAGI (reference sequence). This CDR3 contains 15 residues. V shed 6 bases and J 7 bases; nucleotides not matched to a gene: 9. This CDR3 reads CASRVVEQGNSPLHF. The CDR3 bases are TGTGCCAGCAGGGTAGTTGAACAGGGGAATTCACCCCTCCACTTT.

This clone was seen only once. V is TRBV10-1 and J is TRBJ1-5; D is ambiguous. Germline V gene sequence: CDR1 WNHNN, CDR2 SYGVQD (reference sequence). The CDR3 totals 16 residues. Between the trimmed V and J ends, which lost 6 bases and 2 bases, there was a span of 17 bases. The DNA for the CDR3 is TGCGCCAGCAGACATAACCGTCCAGAGGGCAATCAGCCCCAGCATTTT. Translated: CASRHNRPEGNQPQHF.

V is TRBV18 and J is TRBJ1-1, with D possibly TRBD1 on 5 matching bases. V was trimmed by 6 bases and J by 3 bases, leaving 11 bases between them. This CDR3 is built from 13 residues. Germline CDR1 and CDR2: KGHSH and LQKENI. CDR3 sequence reads: CASSPDSYTEAFF. Here the CDR3 DNA reads TGTGCCAGCTCCCCAGACAGCTACACTGAAGCTTTCTTT.

The V call is TRBV6-5, the J call TRBJ1-6, with a tentative D call TRBD1 (5 bases). Trimming cost V 6 bases and J 0 bases, with 6 bases left between them. The CDR3 has 14 residues. Germline loops: CDR1 MNHEY, CDR2 SVGAGI. In DNA, the CDR3 is TGTGCCAGCAGAGACAGCTCCTATAATTCACCCCTCCACTTT. Translation: CASRDSSYNSPLHF.

V gene TRBV28 combines with J gene TRBJ1-5; perhaps TRBD1 as D (6 bases). The CDR3 spans 15 residues. Trimming left V 2 bases short and J 7 bases short, with 15 bases between. Germline values: CDR1 MDHEN, CDR2 SYDVKM. CDR3 in DNA: TGTGCCAGCAGTTTAAGTAGGGCAGGGACACAGCCCCAGCATTTT. It yields the protein CASSLSRAGTQPQHF.

The gene calls are TRBV6-5 and TRBJ1-5, with D possibly being TRBD1 (6 bases). Trimming removed 10 bases at V and 0 bases at J, with 16 bases between. Per the germline V gene, CDR1 is MNHEY and CDR2 is SVGAGI. The CDR3 extends over 15 amino acids. The CDR3 sequence: CATATGPHSNQPQHF. CDR3 DNA: TGTGCCACCGCGACAGGACCCCATAGCAATCAGCCCCAGCATTTT.

The rearrangement joins TRBV6-2 or TRBV6-3 to TRBJ2-6, with 7 positions matching TRBD1. Losses at the gene ends were 5 bases for V and 7 bases for J; bases not matched to a gene: 17. The CDR3 has 18 amino acids. Germline-derived CDR1 and CDR2 are MNHEY and SVGEGT. Written as DNA, the CDR3 is TGTGCCAGCAGTCCCAGTCAGTCGACAGGGTTTAGAGCCAACGTCCTGACTTTC. Translating gives CASSPSQSTGFRANVLTF.

This clone showed up just once. V is TRBV6-2 or TRBV6-3 and J is TRBJ1-5, with a weak D call TRBD1 (5 bases). V gave up 0 bases and J gave up 4 bases, with 10 bases separating them. Germline V gene lookup returns CDR1 MNHEY and CDR2 SVGEGT. The CDR3 consists of 15 residues. The CDR3 DNA sequence: TGTGCCAGCAGTTACTCGAGCCGGGGGAATCAGCCCCAGCATTTT. Translation: CASSYSSRGNQPQHF.

The chain is built from TRBV19 and TRBJ2-6; possible D gene TRBD2, 5 bases. Germline lookup yields CDR1 LNHDA and CDR2 SQIVND (reference sequence). Trimming removed 8 bases from V and 1 base from J, with 6 bases in between. The CDR3 loop spans 13 amino acids. DNA of the CDR3: TGTGCCAGTGGGGAGTCTGGGGCCAACGTCCTGACTTTC. Its translation is CASGESGANVLTF.

The chain employs TRBV2 and TRBJ2-5, with 10 positions matching TRBD2. The V gene end was trimmed by 1 base and the J gene end by 5 bases; junction bases not matched to a gene: 7. The CDR3 consists of 16 residues. The germline V gene has CDR1 SNHLY and CDR2 FYNNEI. DNA of the CDR3: TGTGCCAGCAGTGAAGACGGACTAGCGGAGCGGGAGACCCAGTACTTC. It encodes CASSEDGLAERETQYF.

CDR3 nucleotide sequence: TGTGCCAGCAGCCTGTCGACAGGGGATGGCTACACCTTC. It yields the protein CASSLSTGDGYTF. The chain combines TRBV3-1 (or the pseudogene TRBV3-2) with TRBJ1-2, with 8 bases identical to TRBD1. This CDR3 is built from 13 residues. J lost 6 bases, V lost 4 bases, and 4 bases had no gene match. Germline V gene lookup returns CDR1 LGHDT and CDR2 YNNKEL (reference sequence).

This chain links TRBV27 with TRBJ1-5; TRBD1 aligns across 8 bases. Trimming at V came to 3 bases and at J to 3 bases, leaving 1 base not matched to a gene. The CDR3 is 14 residues long. CDR1 is MNHEY and CDR2 is SMNVEV in the germline V gene (reference sequence). The CDR3 loop reads CASSLDRANQPQHF. The CDR3 DNA is TGTGCCAGCAGTTTGGACAGGGCCAATCAGCCCCAGCATTTT.

The rearrangement links TRBV2 to TRBJ2-2; TRBD2 is a possible D gene (7 bases). V lost 6 bases to trimming and J lost 9 bases, with 17 bases between them. Germline V gene data show CDR1 as SNHLY and CDR2 as FYNNEI. The CDR3 is 14 residues long. CDR3 protein: CASRDGGLARELFF. DNA of the CDR3: TGTGCCAGCAGGGACGGGGGGCTCGCAAGGGAGCTGTTTTTT.

The gene calls are TRBV2 and TRBJ2-2; D unresolved. The CDR3 sequence is 15 residues long. In germline, CDR1 is SNHLY, CDR2 FYNNEI. The germline V and J ends were trimmed by 8 bases and 6 bases, with 19 bases remaining between them. The CDR3 spells CASSVARSLAGELFF. CDR3 sequence (DNA): TGTGCCAGCTCCGTGGCCAGGTCCTTGGCCGGGGAGCTGTTTTTT.